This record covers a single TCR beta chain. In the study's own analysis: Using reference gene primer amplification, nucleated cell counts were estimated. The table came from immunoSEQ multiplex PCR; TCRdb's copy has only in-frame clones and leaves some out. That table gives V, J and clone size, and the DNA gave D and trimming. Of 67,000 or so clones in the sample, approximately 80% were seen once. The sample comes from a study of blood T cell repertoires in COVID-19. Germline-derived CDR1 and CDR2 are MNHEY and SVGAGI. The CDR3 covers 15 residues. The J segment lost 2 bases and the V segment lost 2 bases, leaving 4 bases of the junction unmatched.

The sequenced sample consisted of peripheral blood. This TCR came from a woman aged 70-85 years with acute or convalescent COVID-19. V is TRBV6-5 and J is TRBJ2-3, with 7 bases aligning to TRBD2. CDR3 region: CASSYKSGVTDTQYF. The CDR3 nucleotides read TGTGCCAGCAGTTACAAGAGCGGGGTCACAGATACGCAGTATTTT.